One and the same sample provided the 16 T cell receptor beta chains below, sequenced in a study of T cells in localized non-small cell lung cancer. Produced via immunoSEQ multiplex PCR; TCRdb's table is partial and in-frame only. The sample yields about 1,500 clones, approximately 25% seen once. Here the sequenced sample was lung tumor tissue, taken before any cancer treatment. All receptors derive from a female donor of 60 years or more with stage II lung adenocarcinoma.

This clone was observed a handful of times. The chain recombines TRBV11-3 with TRBJ1-3, with 7 bases lining up with TRBD1. V lost 5 bases and J lost 3; bases outside the gene matches: 7. The V gene's germline CDR1 is SGHNT and CDR2 YENEEA. The CDR3 length is 15 residues. CDR3 protein: CASSLRGGLGNTIYF. The CDR3, as DNA: TGTGCCAGCAGCCTCCGAGGGGGCCTTGGAAACACCATATATTTT.

V gene TRBV25-1 combines with J gene TRBJ1-5, with a tentative D call TRBD1 (6 bases). The CDR3 has 12 residues. In germline, CDR1 is MGHDK, CDR2 SYGVNS. Trimming removed 3 bases at V and 14 bases at J, with 14 bases between. DNA of the CDR3: TGTGCCAGCAGTGACGATGTAGGGGGGGAGCATTTT. Residues: CASSDDVGGEHF.

This clone was seen a few times. The V gene is TRBV9, the J gene TRBJ2-2; 9 bases align to TRBD1. This CDR3 spans 19 amino acids. Per germline, CDR1 SGDLS and CDR2 YYNGEE. V lost 0 bases to trimming and J lost 4 bases; unmatched junction nucleotides: 13. CDR3 amino acids: CASSVGQGAGTGSTGELFF. CDR3 bases: TGTGCCAGCAGCGTAGGTCAAGGGGCCGGGACAGGGTCCACCGGGGAGCTGTTTTTT.

V usage is TRBV11-3 and J usage is TRBJ1-6; D call uncertain. The CDR3 covers 14 residues. Per the germline V gene, CDR1 is SGHNT and CDR2 is YENEEA. V lost 5 bases and J 1 base, leaving 6 bases between the germline ends. The CDR3, as DNA: TGTGCCAGCAGCGCAGGATCCTATAATTCACCCCTCCACTTT. Its protein product is CASSAGSYNSPLHF.

The V call is TRBV28, the J call TRBJ2-1, with 8 bases lining up with TRBD1. CDR3 length: 13 amino acids. The V and J ends lost 7 bases and 6 bases, in that order; junction bases with no gene match: 5. CDR1 and CDR2 from the germline V gene are MDHEN and SYDVKM. The CDR3 nucleotides are TGTGCCAGCAATACAGGGGGATCCAATGAGCAGTTCTTC. Translating gives CASNTGGSNEQFF.

The chain couples TRBV11-3 to TRBJ2-3; a weak D match, TRBD2 (7 bases). This CDR3 is built from 16 residues. Germline V CDR1 and CDR2: SGHNT, YENEEA. V gave up 5 bases and J gave up 4 bases, with 19 bases separating them. CDR3 bases: TGTGCCAGCAGCGACGGGGGGCGGCGCAATGCAGATACGCAGTATTTT. This codes for CASSDGGRRNADTQYF.

The sample holds a few counts of this clone. The chain carries TRBV6-8 and TRBJ1-1, with 8 bases identical to TRBD1. This CDR3 spans 16 amino acids. J lost 0 bases, V lost 5 bases, and 8 bases had no gene match. Germline CDR1 MNHGY, CDR2 SAAAGT. As DNA, the CDR3 is TGTGCCAGCAGTCAGGGACAGGCGATTATGAACACTGAAGCTTTCTTT. Protein: CASSQGQAIMNTEAFF.

The V and J genes are TRBV15 and TRBJ2-1; D is possibly TRBD2 (6 bases). The germline CDR1 and CDR2 sequences are LNHNV and YYDKDF (reference sequence). The CDR3 consists of 17 residues. Trimming left V 1 base short and J 0 bases short, with 13 bases between. CDR3 residues: CATSRGRGLNSYNEQFF. CDR3 in DNA: TGTGCCACCAGCAGAGGGAGGGGCCTCAACTCCTACAATGAGCAGTTCTTC.

This clone has only a few counts. The chain has TRBV28 and TRBJ1-6; TRBD1 aligns across 7 bases. The CDR3 is made up of 15 amino acids. Germline trimming cut 1 base from V and 8 bases from J; bases unmatched to any gene: 5. The V gene's germline CDR1 is MDHEN and CDR2 SYDVKM. The DNA of the CDR3 is TGTGCCAGCAGTTTATTCGGGACAGTGGATTCACCCCTCCACTTT. Translating it yields CASSLFGTVDSPLHF.

The rearrangement joins TRBV18 to TRBJ1-4; unclear D gene. Per germline, CDR1 KGHSH and CDR2 LQKENI. This CDR3 contains 17 residues. V gave up 2 bases and J gave up 0 bases, with 13 bases separating them. Here the CDR3 DNA reads TGTGCCAGCTCACCAACCCGGGAAGAATCAACTAATGAAAAACTGTTTTTT. This sequence encodes CASSPTREESTNEKLFF. Full variable domain (remainder filled in from reference TRBV18 and TRBJ1-4): NAGVMQNPRHLVRRRGQEARLRCSPMKGHSHVYWYRQLPEEGLKFMVYLQKENIIDESGMPKERFSAEFPKEGPSILRIQQVVRGDSAAYFCASSPTREESTNEKLFFGSGTQLSVL.

This chain joins TRBV11-3 and TRBJ2-3; tentative D call: TRBD1 (6 bases). The V end lost 5 bases, the J end lost 1 base, and 16 bases lay between the germline ends. Germline V gene data show CDR1 as SGHNT and CDR2 as YENEEA. The CDR3 extends over 16 amino acids. CDR3 DNA: TGTGCCAGCAGCCTGGGGACATCGATGGGCACAGATACGCAGTATTTT. Protein product: CASSLGTSMGTDTQYF.

This sequence joins TRBV1 and TRBJ2-1; the D segment call TRBD1 is taken from the table without a DNA check. TRBV1 is a known pseudogene. This CDR3 is 18 amino acids long. The CDR3 is CASSRTGQGALGINEQFF. DNA of the CDR3: TGCGCCAGCAGCCGGACCGGACAGGGGGCGCTGGGTATCAATGAGCAGTTCTTC.

This clone showed up just a few times. The chain joins TRBV9 to TRBJ1-3, with 7 bases identical to TRBD1. The CDR3 is 14 amino acids. From germline, CDR1 is SGDLS and CDR2 YYNGEE. V lost 6 bases, J lost 1 base, and 4 bases stayed unmatched. CDR3 loop: CASKTGESGNTIYF. Here the CDR3 DNA reads TGTGCCAGCAAAACAGGGGAGTCTGGAAACACCATATATTTT.

CDR3 DNA: TGTGCCAGCAGCGTAGAGGCCCTGGGGAGACAGGGGGTTTCAGGCTACACCTTC. Its protein product is CASSVEALGRQGVSGYTF. The chain is built from TRBV9 and TRBJ1-2, with 9 nucleotides matching TRBD1. V lost 0 bases to trimming and J lost 8 bases; unmatched junction nucleotides: 17. From germline, CDR1 is SGDLS and CDR2 YYNGEE. This CDR3 spans 18 amino acids.

The chain joins TRBV18 to TRBJ1-1; D ambiguous. The CDR3 extends over 16 amino acids. The V end was cut by 2 bases, the J end by 2 bases, with 15 bases between. Germline CDR1 and CDR2: KGHSH and LQKENI. CDR3 in DNA: TGTGCCAGCTCACCAGGGCCCATTGGGGTTAACACTGAAGCTTTCTTT. Residues: CASSPGPIGVNTEAFF.

This clone has only a few counts. The chain recombines TRBV19 with TRBJ1-1; the D is unclear. Germline CDR1 is LNHDA and CDR2 is SQIVND (reference sequence). CDR3 length: 14 residues. Trimming removed 7 bases at V and 0 bases at J, with 12 bases between. DNA for the CDR3: TGTGCCAGTAAGGAGGGTCCGATGAACACTGAAGCTTTCTTT. Amino acids: CASKEGPMNTEAFF.